This TCR beta chain was observed in a study of blood T cell repertoires in COVID-19 (dated by TCRdb to between 2020 and 2021). With respect to the entire study: Samples covering the acute and convalescent phases of COVID-19 were provided by collaborators in the United States, Italy and Spain. The prospective study material was composed of cDNA or gDNA derived from T cells, B-cell-depleted T cells, or PBMCs. A freely available public database, intended as a resource for researchers studying the immune response to SARS-CoV-2, is where the repertoires were released. Subjects who had been exposed to COVID-19, were actively infected with it, or had recovered from it provided the deeply sampled blood TCRbeta repertoires that made up the dataset. The samples were drawn from two sources: the first 160 participants of the ongoing ImmuneRACE study, and 1,200 or so subjects contributed by 6 global collaborators. Nearly every sample came with metadata listing a de-identified subject ID, COVID-19 status, age in years and sex. Where HLA class I and class II types were available, the types were taken from metadata supplied by the sample provider, not from assay-based typing. Paper-wide results and their limitations: Clinical and demographic metadata were provided uncurated, with the amount varying by source and participant.

In Seattle, one collaborating source enrolled patients while the infection was active and tracked those patients longitudinally over the course of disease. Whole blood was collected in K2EDTA tubes by collaborating institutions according to the institutions' own protocols. For TCRbeta analysis, collaborators shipped samples in one of three forms: frozen whole blood, isolated PBMCs, or DNA extracted from either of those sample types. Here V drops 6 bases and J drops 3 bases, and the junction holds 5 bases not matched to any gene. Taken from the germline V gene (reference sequence), the CDR1 and CDR2 loops are MNHEY and SMNVEV. The CDR3 numbers 14 residues from cysteine through phenylalanine. The only DNA kept is the CDR3, 42 bases in frame from the first base. TCRbeta CDR3 regions were amplified from genomic DNA by means of the immunoSEQ Assay, a bias-controlled multiplex PCR. Per the original workflow: Within the assay, amplification of reference gene primers was used to estimate how many nucleated cells each sample contained. To quantify the absolute abundance of each unique TCRbeta CDR3 rearrangement, sequence reads were collapsed and filtered. For each sample, productive Simpson clonality was calculated as the square root of Simpson's diversity index over productive rearrangements. TCRdb took this table from immuneACCESS and kept in-frame rearrangements with V and J called. Such tables lack part of the clones; where checked against another copy, unresolved V genes explain under half of the gap, and the rest is unexplained. V, J and clone size are taken as reported in that table, and D and trimming were inferred from the DNA itself. In this sample the table shows roughly 440,000 clones, 88% of which occur a single time. Roughly 13% of the sample belongs to the ten largest clones.

On this clone: Its antigen specificity is not known. No clone much larger than this one lies a single base away; base qualities are absent.

This sequence uses TRBV27 and TRBJ1-5, and TRBD1 aligns with 7 junction nucleotides. This TCR came from a woman in her fifties or sixties with COVID-19, enrolled during active disease. Material: peripheral blood. The DNA sequence reads TGTGCCAGCAGGCGACAGGGTCCCAATCAGCCCCAGCATTTT. It translates to CASRRQGPNQPQHF.